This TCR beta chain derives from a study of cytomegalovirus exposure and HLA in healthy donors. The CDR3 has 18 amino acids. Germline V gene sequence: CDR1 MGHRA, CDR2 YSYEKL. V lost 3 bases and J lost 1; bases outside the gene matches: 10. 13 Jbeta primers and 60 Vbeta primers were used for the PCR. Some clones are missing from TCRdb's copy, which holds only in-frame ones; the method was immunoSEQ multiplex PCR. The sample lists some 140,000 clones, around 82% occurring once. The V call is TRBV4-1, the J call TRBJ2-3; 10 nucleotides line up with TRBD2. The receptor was isolated from a woman between 40 and 55 years old in good health and CMV-seropositive. The sequenced material came from PBMCs. The CDR3 is CASSHGLIAGGGTDTQYF. CDR3 nucleotide sequence: TGCGCCAGCAGCCACGGGCTGATAGCGGGAGGCGGCACAGATACGCAGTATTTT.